This T cell receptor (beta chain) was identified in a study of human T cells and chemical hapten exposure. In its sample, this clonotype was seen a few times. Its cognate antigen is unknown. Per the original data handling: Ranging from roughly 23,224 to 750,000, TCR counts per sample had a median value of roughly 96,000. Each CDR3 protein gets one entry after TCRdb re-called the RACE reads with MiXCR. Here the V and J calls rest on TCRdb's processing, not on the authors' analysis. The sample has 360,000 or so distinct CDR3 sequences, about 6% seen once. CDR3 length: 12 residues. Germline-derived CDR1 and CDR2 are MNHEY and SVGEGT. V was cut by 4 bases and J by 5 bases, with 6 bases left in between. General observations from the study: It should be noted that donors had alopecia, so their immune response may differ from healthy people's. Significantly more large CDR3 similarity clusters were formed by expanded TCRs than by controls.

Indicated time point: patch test 2, 6 weeks after DPC sensitization. Treatment specified: therapeutic diphenylcyclopropenone sensitization with weekly scalp DPC. At patch-test visits, sampling came before the patch test. V usage is TRBV6-2 or TRBV6-3 and J usage is TRBJ2-1; tentative D call: TRBD1 (5 bases). The material sequenced was whole blood, taken in connection with sensitization to the hapten diphenylcyclopropenone (DPC). The source of this sequence is a woman under 30 with alopecia areata. Some clones in this sample may be carry-over from other donors' samples. The DNA of the CDR3 is TGTGCCAGCAGTTCACAGGACAATGAGCAGTTCTTC. It codes for CASSSQDNEQFF.